This T cell receptor (beta chain) was sequenced during a study of blood T cell repertoires in COVID-19. The method was immunoSEQ multiplex PCR; TCRdb's version includes in-frame clones alone and lacks a portion of them. The sample comprises over 150,000 clones, 85% to 90% of which are singletons, and 6.2% rests with the top ten. Deletions cut 5 bases from V and 0 bases from J, with 17 bases between. The germline CDR1 and CDR2 sequences are LNHDA and SQIVND (reference sequence). The CDR3 loop spans 17 amino acids. The sequencing sample was made of PBMCs or T cells enriched from blood (not recorded which). This TCR came from a man aged 35 to 55 who had recovered from COVID-19. The chain joins TRBV19 to TRBJ1-3, with D hard to call. In nucleotides, the CDR3 is TGTGCCAGTAGTGCGGTAGAGGGCAGGATCTCTGGAAACACCATATATTTT. Translated: CASSAVEGRISGNTIYF. The whole variable domain, filled in from reference TRBV19 and TRBJ1-3, reads DGGITQSPKYLFRKEGQNVTLSCEQNLNHDAMYWYRQDPGQGLRLIYYSQIVNDFQKGDIAEGYSVSREKKESFPLTVTSAQKNPTAFYLCASSAVEGRISGNTIYFGEGSWLTVV.